This T cell receptor beta chain came from a study of regulatory T cells in long-lasting Graves disease. Described time point: newly diagnosed GD, antithyroid drugs for less than 3 months. From PBMCs, RNA was extracted and then used to make the TCR library. This clonotype was detected many times. The CDR3 has 12 amino acids. Germline-derived CDR1 and CDR2 are SNHLY and FYNNEI. The V end lost 10 bases, the J end lost 1 base, and 8 bases lay between the germline ends. In building TCR beta libraries, iRepertoire HTBI primers were used together with Arm-PCR of CDR3 regions. TCRdb recomputed calls from the multiplex PCR reads with MiXCR, one row per CDR3 protein. The data contain hundreds of thousands of distinct CDR3 sequences, 16% of them singletons. These same data were also listed under a study on T cells in Graves' hyperthyroidism and ophthalmopathy. This second study says: These patients, aged 18 to 65, had recently diagnosed hyperthyroidism lasting under 2 months. TCR CDR3 underwent first-round RT-PCR with the HTBI primer set. Blood samples included most of the expanded thyroid clonotypes exceeding 0.001. It was a median around 6 months before onset that the model predicted ophthalmopathy.

This clonotype originated in a woman in her 30s with Graves disease. V usage is TRBV2 and J usage is TRBJ1-5; D remains unclear. The starting material was peripheral blood mononuclear cells (PBMCs), obtained at new diagnosis, from a patient treated with antithyroid drugs. The CDR3 spells CAIQDSNQPQHF. In nucleotides, the CDR3 is TGTGCCATCCAGGACAGCAATCAGCCCCAGCATTTT.